The clone carrying this T cell receptor beta chain was observed many times. Its target is unknown. This specimen comes from a study of response to subunit inactivated influenza vaccine. General study results and limits: Each seasonal influenza vaccination recruits few new T cells, the authors suggested.

TCRdb ran MiXCR on the RT-PCR reads and lists one entry per CDR3 protein. Found here are 700,000 to 900,000 distinct CDR3 sequences, around 20% of them singletons; the top ten hold about a tenth. CDR3 length equals 15 residues. After removal of 2 bases from V and 0 bases from J, the junction contained 3 bases not matched to a gene. Germline CDR1 SGHRS, CDR2 YFSETQ. The V call is TRBV5-1, the J call TRBJ2-5, with TRBD2 identical over 8 bases. The specimen comprised PBMCs from blood, sampled more than 4 days after vaccination. This clonotype was sampled from a man between 50 and 59 years old who received an inactivated influenza vaccine. The DNA of the CDR3 is TGCGCCAGCAGCTTTTCTAGCGGGTACCAAGAGACCCAGTACTTC. Protein sequence: CASSFSSGYQETQYF. Variable domain in full (rest from reference TRBV5-1 and TRBJ2-5): KAGVTQTPRYLIKTRGQQVTLSCSPISGHRSVSWYQQTPGQGLQFLFEYFSETQRNKGNFPGRFSGRQFSNSRSEMNVSTLELGDSALYLCASSFSSGYQETQYFGPGTRLLVL.